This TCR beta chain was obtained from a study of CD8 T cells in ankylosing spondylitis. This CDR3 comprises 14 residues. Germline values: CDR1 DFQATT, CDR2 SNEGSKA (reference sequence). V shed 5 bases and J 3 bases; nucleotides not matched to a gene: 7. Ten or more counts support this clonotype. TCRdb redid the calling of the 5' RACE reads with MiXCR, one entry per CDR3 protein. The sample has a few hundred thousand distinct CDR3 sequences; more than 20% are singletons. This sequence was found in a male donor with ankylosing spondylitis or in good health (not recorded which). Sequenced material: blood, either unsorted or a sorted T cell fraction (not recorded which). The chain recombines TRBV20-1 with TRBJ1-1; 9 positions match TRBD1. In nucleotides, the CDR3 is TGCAGTGCTGATGACAGGGGGTGGGACACTGAAGCTTTCTTT. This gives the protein CSADDRGWDTEAFF.